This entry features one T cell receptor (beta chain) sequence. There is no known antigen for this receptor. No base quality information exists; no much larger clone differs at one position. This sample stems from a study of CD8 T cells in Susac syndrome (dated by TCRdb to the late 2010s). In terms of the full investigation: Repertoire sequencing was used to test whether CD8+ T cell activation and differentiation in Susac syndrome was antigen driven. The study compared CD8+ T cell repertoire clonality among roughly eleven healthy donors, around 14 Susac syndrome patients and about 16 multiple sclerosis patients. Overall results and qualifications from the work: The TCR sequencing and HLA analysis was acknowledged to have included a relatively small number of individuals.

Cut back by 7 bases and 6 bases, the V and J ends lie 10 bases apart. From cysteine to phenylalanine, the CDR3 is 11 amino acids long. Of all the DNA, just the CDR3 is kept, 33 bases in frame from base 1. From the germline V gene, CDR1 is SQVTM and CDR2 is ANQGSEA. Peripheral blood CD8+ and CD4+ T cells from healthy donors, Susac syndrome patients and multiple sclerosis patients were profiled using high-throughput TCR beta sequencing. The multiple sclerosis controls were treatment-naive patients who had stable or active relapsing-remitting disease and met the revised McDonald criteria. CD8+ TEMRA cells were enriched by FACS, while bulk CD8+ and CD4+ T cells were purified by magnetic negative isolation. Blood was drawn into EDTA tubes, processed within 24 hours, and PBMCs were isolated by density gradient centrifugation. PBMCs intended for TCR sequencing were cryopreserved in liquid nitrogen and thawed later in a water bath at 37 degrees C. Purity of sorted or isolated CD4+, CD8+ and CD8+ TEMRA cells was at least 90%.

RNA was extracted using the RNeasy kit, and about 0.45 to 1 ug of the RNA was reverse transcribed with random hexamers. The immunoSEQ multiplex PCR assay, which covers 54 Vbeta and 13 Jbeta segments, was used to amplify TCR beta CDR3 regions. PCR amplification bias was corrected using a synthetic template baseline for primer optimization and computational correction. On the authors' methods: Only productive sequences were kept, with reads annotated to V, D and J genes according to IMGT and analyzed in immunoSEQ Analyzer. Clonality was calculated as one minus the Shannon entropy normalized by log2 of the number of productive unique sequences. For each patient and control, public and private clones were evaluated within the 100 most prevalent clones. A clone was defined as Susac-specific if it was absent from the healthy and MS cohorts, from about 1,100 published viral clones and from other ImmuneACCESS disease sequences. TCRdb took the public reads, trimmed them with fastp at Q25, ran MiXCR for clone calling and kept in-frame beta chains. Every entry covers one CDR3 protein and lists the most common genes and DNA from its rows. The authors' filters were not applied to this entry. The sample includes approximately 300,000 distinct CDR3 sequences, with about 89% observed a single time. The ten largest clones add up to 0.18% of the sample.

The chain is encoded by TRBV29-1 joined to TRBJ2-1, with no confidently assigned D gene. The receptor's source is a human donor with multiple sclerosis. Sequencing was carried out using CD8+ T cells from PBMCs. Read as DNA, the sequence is TGCAGCGCCACGCCCGGCAATGAGCAGTTCTTC. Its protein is CSATPGNEQFF.